What follows are 27 T cell receptor beta chains derived from one specimen sequenced in a study of blood T cell repertoires in COVID-19. Sequencing was performed with immunoSEQ multiplex PCR; in TCRdb, only in-frame clones are kept and a portion is missing. The table has 150,000 to 200,000 clones, roughly 89% seen once. The sequenced material came from PBMCs or T cells enriched from blood (not recorded which). The receptor source for this set is a woman in her thirties who had been exposed to COVID-19.

This clone has a single count. CDR3 region: CASRSEGEAFF. CDR3 in DNA: TGTGCCAGCAGGTCGGAGGGTGAAGCTTTCTTT. The chain combines TRBV9 with TRBJ1-1; unclear D gene. CDR1 SGDLS and CDR2 YYNGEE come from the germline V gene. V was clipped by 5 bases and J by 7 bases, with 9 bases between them. CDR3 length: 11 amino acids.

The rearrangement links TRBV27 to TRBJ2-6; D is uncertain. V dropped 3 bases and J dropped 4 bases, with 4 bases sitting between them. Germline values: CDR1 MNHEY, CDR2 SMNVEV (reference sequence). This CDR3 spans 13 amino acids. In DNA, the CDR3 is TGTGCCAGCAGTTTTGCGGGGGCCAACGTCCTGACTTTC. It encodes CASSFAGANVLTF.

The chain joins TRBV14 to TRBJ2-7; no clear D gene. This CDR3 comprises 14 residues. The germline V gene has CDR1 SGHDN and CDR2 FVKESK. V dropped 0 bases and J dropped 6 bases, with 12 bases sitting between them. The CDR3 coding sequence is TGTGCCAGCAGCCAAGAGTTGACTTTGACCGAGCAGTACTTC. This translates into CASSQELTLTEQYF.

The chain uses TRBV5-5 and TRBJ2-2, with TRBD1 matching over 9 bases. Germline loops: CDR1 SGHKS, CDR2 YYEKEE (reference sequence). V shed 3 bases, J shed 5 bases, and the junction held 5 bases outside the gene matches. The CDR3 runs 15 residues. As DNA, the CDR3 is TGTGCCAGCAGCTCTCACAGGGGGCAAACCGGGGAGCTGTTTTTT. Its translation: CASSSHRGQTGELFF. The full variable domain, its missing parts supplied by reference TRBV5-5 and TRBJ2-2, is DAGVTQSPTHLIKTRGQQVTLRCSPISGHKSVSWYQQVLGQGPQFIFQYYEKEERGRGNFPDRFSARQFPNYSSELNVNALLLGDSALYLCASSSHRGQTGELFFGEGSRLTVL.

The chain links TRBV6-5 to TRBJ1-1; 7 bases are shared with TRBD1. The germline gives CDR1 MNHEY, CDR2 SVGAGI. The trim removed 5 bases at V and 5 bases at J, leaving 11 bases unmatched. The CDR3 has 15 residues. CDR3 in DNA: TGTGCCAGCAGTCCCTGGGGGGACAGACAGACTGAAGCTTTCTTT. Residues: CASSPWGDRQTEAFF.

J is TRBJ1-2 and V is TRBV11-2; 10 bases map to TRBD1. The CDR3 has 14 residues. CDR1 SGHAT and CDR2 FQNNGV come from the germline V gene. The V segment lost 5 bases and the J segment 8 bases; nucleotides outside the gene matches: 8. DNA for the CDR3: TGTGCCAGCAGCCCTCGACAGGGGGCCTGGGGCTACACCTTC. Protein: CASSPRQGAWGYTF.

This chain uses TRBV4-2 with TRBJ2-7; 7 nucleotides align to TRBD1. V lost 1 base, J lost 3 bases, and 3 bases stayed unmatched. Germline CDR1 is LGHNA and CDR2 is YNFKEQ. The CDR3 covers 14 residues. The DNA of the CDR3 is TGTGCCAGCAGCCAAGGAGGGGGCAACTACGAGCAGTACTTC. It codes for CASSQGGGNYEQYF.

This clone was picked up one time. The chain carries TRBV12-3 or TRBV12-4 and TRBJ1-2; D perhaps matches TRBD1 (5 bases). This CDR3 is built from 13 residues. V lost 7 bases and J lost 1, with 10 bases in between. The CDR3 is CASTLGHNYGYTF. The CDR3 DNA is TGTGCCAGCACCCTTGGACATAACTATGGCTACACCTTC.

The chain has TRBV7-6 and TRBJ2-1, with TRBD2 matching 8 bases. J was trimmed by 6 bases and V by 5 bases; bases with no gene match: 3. The CDR3 runs to 13 residues. The germline V gene encodes CDR1 SGHVS and CDR2 FNYEAQ. CDR3 loop: CASSLGGGNEQFF. The DNA of the CDR3 is TGTGCCAGCAGCCTCGGGGGGGGCAATGAGCAGTTCTTC.

The V and J genes are TRBV18 and TRBJ2-5; 8 nucleotides agree with TRBD1. The CDR3 consists of 15 residues. Germline lookup yields CDR1 KGHSH and CDR2 LQKENI. V lost 2 bases and J lost 4; bases outside the gene matches: 6. The CDR3 sequence is CASSPTGTGVETQYF. The CDR3 DNA reads TGTGCCAGCTCACCAACCGGGACAGGTGTAGAGACCCAGTACTTC.

The rearrangement joins TRBV18 to TRBJ1-6, with a tentative D call TRBD1 (6 bases). Trimming shortened V by 5 bases and J by 8 bases, and 10 bases separated the two germline ends. Germline values: CDR1 KGHSH, CDR2 LQKENI. This CDR3 is built from 13 residues. The CDR3 DNA sequence: TGTGCCAGCTCAGGCTACAGGGATTCACCCCTCCACTTT. As protein: CASSGYRDSPLHF.

The J gene is TRBJ2-1, the V gene TRBV5-1, with D perhaps TRBD1 (5 bases). Germline CDR1 reads SGHRS; CDR2 reads YFSETQ. CDR3 length: 14 amino acids. V lost 0 bases, J lost 1 base, and 5 bases lay in between. CDR3 coding DNA: TGCGCCAGCAGCTTGGACAGGTCCTACAATGAGCAGTTCTTC. Its translation: CASSLDRSYNEQFF. The full variable domain, in which reference TRBV5-1 and TRBJ2-1 provide the parts outside the CDR3, is KAGVTQTPRYLIKTRGQQVTLSCSPISGHRSVSWYQQTPGQGLQFLFEYFSETQRNKGNFPGRFSGRQFSNSRSEMNVSTLELGDSALYLCASSLDRSYNEQFFGPGTRLTVL.

With respect to this clone: No DNA is shown, since the ends of the CDR3 on it are uncertain; the CDR3 is the one TCRdb lists. The chain combines TRBV7-2 with TRBJ2-1; the table's D call TRBD1 went unverified against the DNA. The CDR3 length equals 16 residues, ends included. The germline V gene encodes CDR1 SGHTA and CDR2 FQGNSA. This CDR3 is CASSFLWAGSYNEQFF.

The chain uses TRBV29-1 and TRBJ1-1, with a possible D match to TRBD1 (6 bases). Per the germline V gene, CDR1 is SQVTM and CDR2 is ANQGSEA. The CDR3 consists of 14 residues. The germline V and J ends were trimmed by 3 bases and 1 base, with 12 bases remaining between them. The CDR3 protein is CSVDPTDRNTEAFF. For the CDR3, the DNA is TGCAGCGTTGATCCAACGGACAGGAACACTGAAGCTTTCTTT.

This clone showed up just a few times. The chain joins TRBV24-1 to TRBJ1-2, with 7 bases identical to TRBD1. J gave up 6 bases and V 7 bases, and 7 bases lay outside the gene matches. The length of the CDR3 is 13 residues. Germline CDR1 KGHDR, CDR2 SFDVKD. CDR3 coding DNA: TGTGCCACCAGCCGACGAACAGGGGATGGCTACACCTTC. Protein product: CATSRRTGDGYTF.

V usage is TRBV4-1 and J usage is TRBJ1-3; 8 nucleotides agree with TRBD1. Losses at the gene ends were 2 bases for V and 2 bases for J; bases not matched to a gene: 5. The CDR3 is 16 residues long. Germline loops: CDR1 MGHRA, CDR2 YSYEKL. As DNA, the CDR3 is TGCGCCAGCAGCCAACTACTGACAGGGGCTGGAAACACCATATATTTT. Amino acid sequence: CASSQLLTGAGNTIYF.

This clone came up once. Compared with germline, one end of the junction differs, possibly owing to a read error. This chain connects TRBV12-3 or TRBV12-4 to TRBJ1-6, with 7 bases fitting TRBD1. CDR3 length: 13 amino acids. The CDR3 sequence: CAGRQGSTSPLHF. CDR3 nucleotide sequence: TGTGCCGGCAGACAGGGCTCCACTTCACCCCTCCACTTT.

The V gene is TRBV5-5, the J gene TRBJ2-3; 9 positions match TRBD2. V shed 3 bases and J 1 base; nucleotides not matched to a gene: 6. Germline lookup yields CDR1 SGHKS and CDR2 YYEKEE (reference sequence). The CDR3 has 16 amino acids. The CDR3 DNA reads as TGTGCCAGCAGCTCGGGTAGCGGGGGTGGCACAGATACGCAGTATTTT. Protein sequence: CASSSGSGGGTDTQYF.

V gene TRBV10-3 combines with J gene TRBJ1-2; the D gene is possibly TRBD1 (6 bases). V lost 11 bases to trimming and J lost 0 bases, with 13 bases between them. The CDR3 covers 13 residues. CDR1 and CDR2 (germline): ENHRY, SYGVKD. CDR3 protein: CAVQGGSNYGYTF. DNA of the CDR3: TGTGCCGTCCAAGGGGGATCTAACTATGGCTACACCTTC.

The chain carries TRBV4-1 and TRBJ2-5; 7 nucleotides align to TRBD1. The ends lost 6 bases at V and 1 base at J; junction bases unmatched: 8. CDR1 is MGHRA, CDR2 YSYEKL, per germline. The CDR3 runs 15 residues. The CDR3 DNA is TGCGCCAGCAGTCTTACGGGACAGACCCAAGAGACCCAGTACTTC. It codes for CASSLTGQTQETQYF.

V usage is TRBV29-1 and J usage is TRBJ1-5; unclear D gene. The CDR3 has 15 residues. Germline CDR1 SQVTM, CDR2 ANQGSEA. V gave up 4 bases and J gave up 1 base, with 14 bases separating them. CDR3 sequence: CSVGEESGSNQPQHF. CDR3 in DNA: TGCAGCGTTGGGGAGGAGAGTGGGAGCAATCAGCCCCAGCATTTT.

V usage is TRBV5-5 and J usage is TRBJ2-3; possible D gene TRBD1, 5 bases. Trimming shortened V by 6 bases and J by 5 bases, and 19 bases separated the two germline ends. This CDR3 comprises 15 residues. CDR1 is SGHKS and CDR2 is YYEKEE in the germline V gene (reference sequence). This CDR3 is CASNVYRTHVDTQYF. CDR3 DNA sequence: TGTGCCAGCAACGTATACAGGACCCATGTAGATACGCAGTATTTT.

The V call is TRBV6-2 or TRBV6-3, the J call TRBJ1-2; possible D gene TRBD1, 6 bases. Germline loops: CDR1 MNHEY, CDR2 SVGEGT. The germline V and J ends were trimmed by 5 bases and 8 bases, with 21 bases remaining between them. The length of the CDR3 is 15 residues. Here the CDR3 DNA reads TGTGCCAGCAGTCTACAGGGATTAGATTTGTTCGGCTACACCTTC. Residues: CASSLQGLDLFGYTF.

The chain combines TRBV7-2 with TRBJ2-3; D may be TRBD2 (5 bases). The CDR3 contains 12 residues. V lost 5 bases, J lost 5 bases, and 8 bases lay in between. Germline CDR1 reads SGHTA; CDR2 reads FQGNSA. CDR3 region: CASSPGEDTQYF. The CDR3 bases are TGTGCCAGCAGCCCCGGGGAAGATACGCAGTATTTT. Based on the CDR3 plus reference TRBV7-2 and TRBJ2-3, the full variable domain is GAGVSQSPSNKVTEKGKDVELRCDPISGHTALYWYRQSLGQGLEFLIYFQGNSAPDKSGLPSDRFSAERTGGSVSTLTIQRTQQEDSAVYLCASSPGEDTQYFGPGTRLTVL.

This clone has just a few counts. The rearrangement links TRBV4-1 to TRBJ2-7, with TRBD1 matching over 7 bases. Germline CDR1 MGHRA, CDR2 YSYEKL. The CDR3 is 14 amino acids. With V trimmed by 4 bases and J by 2 bases, 5 bases remained unmatched. DNA for the CDR3: TGCGCCAGCAGCCCCCGGGACAGTACCTACGAGCAGTACTTC. Translated: CASSPRDSTYEQYF.

As for this clone: This CDR3 is also generated by other DNA sequences in the sample. This chain uses TRBV7-9 with TRBJ2-7, with 11 bases lining up with TRBD1. The germline gives CDR1 SEHNR, CDR2 FQNEAQ (reference sequence). The V and J ends lost 5 bases and 1 base, in that order; junction bases with no gene match: 4. CDR3 length equals 15 residues. CDR3 sequence (DNA): TGTGCCAGCAGCCATCGGGACAGGGGGTCCTACGAGCAGTACTTC. Translated: CASSHRDRGSYEQYF.

This rearrangement joins TRBV11-2 to TRBJ2-3; weak D call: TRBD1 (6 bases). Per the germline V gene, CDR1 is SGHAT and CDR2 is FQNNGV. The CDR3 runs 17 residues. V was trimmed by 1 base and J by 2 bases, leaving 16 bases between them. CDR3 nucleotides: TGTGCCAGCAGCTTAGGTAGTCAACAGGGATTCACAGATACGCAGTATTTT. It codes for CASSLGSQQGFTDTQYF.